A selection of T cell receptor beta chains follows, all from one sample in a study of beta chain features in type 1 diabetes. Produced via immunoSEQ multiplex PCR; TCRdb's table is partial and in-frame only. Of fewer than 900,000 clones listed, about a sixth are singletons. The material sequenced was naive CD4+ T cells from blood. These receptors were obtained from a woman under 30 in good health. The CDR3 runs from the conserved cysteine through the conserved F or W. The order of the fields is V gene, J gene, D gene, clone size, CDR3 DNA, CDR3 protein. The D gene is left open where the match is weak. Some rows have no size entry. The others give once, few or many, or a class for an expanded clone.

TRBV19,TRBJ1-1,NA,NA,TGTGCCAGTAGTATAGACCACCGCGGGGACACTGAAGCTTTCTTT,CASSIDHRGDTEAFF
TRBV19,TRBJ1-2,NA,NA,TGTGCCAGTAGTATAGTACGGACAGTAGCTCTGGGCTACACCTTC,CASSIVRTVALGYTF
TRBV6-5,TRBJ2-7,NA,NA,TGTGCCAGCAGTCCTTACCCGGGAAGCGTATACGAGCAGTACTTC,CASSPYPGSVYEQYF
TRBV28,TRBJ1-5,NA,NA,TGTGCCAGCAGTATACAGGGCTATAGCAATCAGCCCCAGCATTTT,CASSIQGYSNQPQHF
TRBV7-2,TRBJ2-7,NA,few,TGTGCCAGCAGCTTACCAGGGAAGTACGAGCAGTACTTC,CASSLPGKYEQYF
TRBV7-2,TRBJ2-2,NA,few,TGTGCCAGCAGCTTAGTACGGGACACCGGGGAGCTGTTTTTT,CASSLVRDTGELFF
TRBV7-9,TRBJ1-4,NA,once,TGTGCCAGCACAGGGTTTCGTGAAGAAAAACTGTTTTTT,CASTGFREEKLFF
TRBV19,TRBJ1-2,NA,NA,TGTGCCAGTAGTACCCCCAGAGGAAGTCCTAACTATGGCTACACCTTC,CASSTPRGSPNYGYTF
TRBV4-2,TRBJ2-6,TRBD2,few,TGTGCCAGCAGCCAAGATCGGGGGGATGGGGCCAACGTCCTGACTTTC,CASSQDRGDGANVLTF
TRBV19,TRBJ2-5,NA,few,TGTGCCAGTAGTATAGGGTTTCCTCAAGAGACCCAGTACTTC,CASSIGFPQETQYF
TRBV7-9,TRBJ2-3,TRBD1,NA,TGTGCCAGCAGAATCGACAGGGGAACAGATACGCAGTATTTT,CASRIDRGTDTQYF
TRBV16,TRBJ1-5,NA,NA,TGTGCCAGCAGCCAATATGTCGGGGATAGCAATCAGCCCCAGCATTTT,CASSQYVGDSNQPQHF
TRBV7-9,TRBJ2-1,TRBD2,NA,TGTGCCAGCAGCTTAGCGCAAAGCGGGAGGCATAATGAGCAGTTCTTC,CASSLAQSGRHNEQFF
TRBV11-2,TRBJ1-2,TRBD1,once,TGTGCCAGCAGCCCGGACAGGAACGACTATGGCTACACCTTC,CASSPDRNDYGYTF
TRBV4-3,TRBJ2-2,NA,few,TGCGCCAGCAGCCAAGTCATAGGCGGAACGAACACCGGGGAGCTGTTTTTT,CASSQVIGGTNTGELFF
TRBV5-4,TRBJ2-1,TRBD2,NA,TGTGCCAGCAGTTTTTTTAGCGGGAGGGCTTACAATGAGCAGTTCTTC,CASSFFSGRAYNEQFF
TRBV7-3,TRBJ2-3,NA,once,TGTGCCAGCAGCGTCACTAGTGAGTTTGCAGATACGCAGTATTTT,CASSVTSEFADTQYF
TRBV7-8,TRBJ2-7,NA,NA,TGTGCCAGCAGCTTAGCGGCTATAGTCGGTGAGCAGTACTTC,CASSLAAIVGEQYF
TRBV19,TRBJ2-2,NA,NA,TGTGCCAGTAAAATCCAGGGAGTACAGGGTTTCACCGGGGAGCTGTTTTTT,CASKIQGVQGFTGELFF
TRBV27,TRBJ2-7,NA,few,TGTGCCAGCAGTTTCGGCACCACCCGCCGCCAAGAGCAGTACTTC,CASSFGTTRRQEQYF
TRBV4-3,TRBJ1-4,TRBD1,once,TGCGCCAGCAGCTGGGGGACAGGGGGAGAAAAACTGTTTTTT,CASSWGTGGEKLFF
TRBV6-5,TRBJ2-7,NA,NA,TGTGCCAGCAGTAACGGGCAAGCCTACGAGCAGTACTTC,CASSNGQAYEQYF
TRBV7-9,TRBJ2-3,NA,NA,TGTGCCAGCAGCGTCACAGGGCCAATGGATACGCAGTATTTT,CASSVTGPMDTQYF
TRBV7-9,TRBJ2-4,NA,few,TGTGCCAGCAGCTTTGGACATACGTTTCTAAAGACGGACATTCAGTACTTC,CASSFGHTFLKTDIQYF
TRBV5-6,TRBJ1-3,NA,few,TGTGCCAGCAGCTTGGCACAGGCGGGTGGAAACACCATATATTTT,CASSLAQAGGNTIYF
TRBV7-6,TRBJ1-4,NA,NA,TGTGCCAGCAGCATAATGGATGGGATGGAAAAACTGTTTTTT,CASSIMDGMEKLFF
TRBV28,TRBJ1-5,NA,NA,TGTGCCTCAAGACGGGACGGACTCACAGCCCAGCATTTT,CASRRDGLTAQHF
TRBV7-2,TRBJ2-3,TRBD2,NA,TGTGCCAGCAGCTTATTTGGGACTAGCGGGAGGGCCACAGATACGCAGTATTTT,CASSLFGTSGRATDTQYF
TRBV28,TRBJ2-3,TRBD2,few,TGTGCCAGCAGTTTAAGGACTAGCGGGGGGCAGAGGGAGCAGTATTTT,CASSLRTSGGQREQYF